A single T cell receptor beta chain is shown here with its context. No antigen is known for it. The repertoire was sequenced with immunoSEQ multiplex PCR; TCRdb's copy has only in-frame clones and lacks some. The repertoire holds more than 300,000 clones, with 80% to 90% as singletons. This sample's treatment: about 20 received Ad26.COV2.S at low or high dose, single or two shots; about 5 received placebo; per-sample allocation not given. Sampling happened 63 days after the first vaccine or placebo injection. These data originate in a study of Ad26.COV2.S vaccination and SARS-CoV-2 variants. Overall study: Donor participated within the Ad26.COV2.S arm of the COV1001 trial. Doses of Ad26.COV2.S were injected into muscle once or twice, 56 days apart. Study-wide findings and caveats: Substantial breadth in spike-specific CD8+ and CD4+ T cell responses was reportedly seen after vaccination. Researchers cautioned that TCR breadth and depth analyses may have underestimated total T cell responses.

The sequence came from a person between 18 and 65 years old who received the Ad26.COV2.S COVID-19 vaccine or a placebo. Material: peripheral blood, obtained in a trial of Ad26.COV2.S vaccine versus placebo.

The CDR3 DNA follows: TGTGCCAGCAGCTTAGTTCAGGGTTTGGGTGAAAAACTGTTTTTT. Translation gives CASSLVQGLGEKLFF. The chain combines TRBV7-2 with TRBJ1-4, with D tentatively TRBD1 (5 bases). Between the trimmed V and J ends, which lost 1 base and 7 bases, there was a span of 13 bases. This CDR3 is 15 amino acids long. Looked up from germline, CDR1 is SGHTA and CDR2 is FQGNSA.